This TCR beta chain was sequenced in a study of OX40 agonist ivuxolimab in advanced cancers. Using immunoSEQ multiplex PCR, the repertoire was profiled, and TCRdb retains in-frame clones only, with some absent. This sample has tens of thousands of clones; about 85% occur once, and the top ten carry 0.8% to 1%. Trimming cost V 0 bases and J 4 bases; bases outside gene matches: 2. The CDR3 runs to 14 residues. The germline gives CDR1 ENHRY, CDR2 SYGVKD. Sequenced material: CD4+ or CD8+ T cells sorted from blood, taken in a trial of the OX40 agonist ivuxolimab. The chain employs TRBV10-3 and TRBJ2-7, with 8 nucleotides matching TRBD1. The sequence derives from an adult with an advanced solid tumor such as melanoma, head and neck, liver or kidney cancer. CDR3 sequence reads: CAISESQGAYEQYF. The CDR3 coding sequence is TGTGCCATCAGTGAGTCCCAGGGGGCTTACGAGCAGTACTTC.